This TCR beta chain was documented in a study of STAT5B mutations in CD4+ large granular lymphocyte leukemia. Study observations and caveats: Patient CD4-sorted repertoires stayed more clonal than healthy ones after leukemic-clone removal. No patients shared main leukemic clonotypes, though roughly 27% appeared at low frequency elsewhere. Compared with healthy controls (2/35), patient top clones favored TRBV06 (8/27).

Healthy controls were blood donor buffy coats. A few counts support this clone. Its specificity is unknown. Germline V gene lookup returns CDR1 SEHNR and CDR2 FQNEAQ (reference sequence). Trimming removed 2 bases from V and 7 bases from J, with 9 bases in between. The CDR3 consists of 14 residues. The assay was immunoSEQ multiplex PCR, and TCRdb's table has in-frame clones only and misses some. The sample has about 25,000 clones, about 76% seen once. J is TRBJ1-6 and V is TRBV7-9; no firm D call. The receptor's source is a human donor in good health. Sequences were obtained from CD4+ T cells from blood buffy coats. The CDR3 sequence is CASSLTGENSPLHF. The CDR3 bases are TGTGCCAGCAGCTTAACTGGGGAAAATTCACCCCTCCACTTT.